A single sample gave rise to the 28 T cell receptor beta chains below, sequenced in a study of blood T cell repertoires in COVID-19. The repertoire was sequenced with immunoSEQ multiplex PCR; TCRdb's copy has only in-frame clones and lacks some. This table has fewer than 50,000 clones, around 80% appearing once. Sequencing input: peripheral blood. These receptors originate from a man older than 75 with acute or convalescent COVID-19.

This sequence joins TRBV5-1 and TRBJ2-3; TRBD2 might be the D (6 bases). The V end lost 4 bases, the J end lost 6 bases, and 15 bases lay between the germline ends. Germline-derived CDR1 and CDR2 are SGHRS and YFSETQ. This CDR3 region has 14 residues. In nucleotides, the CDR3 is TGCGCCAGCAGCCCTCAAGGGGAGGAGGATACGCAGTATTTT. Encoded protein: CASSPQGEEDTQYF.

The CDR3 protein is CASSQDLTASTDTQYF. The DNA of the CDR3 is TGTGCCAGCAGCCAAGATCTGACAGCTAGCACAGATACGCAGTATTTT. J is TRBJ2-3 and V is TRBV3-1 (or the pseudogene TRBV3-2); possible D gene TRBD1, 5 bases. This CDR3 spans 16 amino acids. The germline V gene has CDR1 LGHDT and CDR2 YNNKEL (reference sequence). Trimming took 0 bases from V and 0 from J, leaving 10 bases between them.

The chain combines TRBV7-2 with TRBJ1-6, with TRBD1 matching 8 bases. CDR3 length: 12 amino acids. After removal of 1 base from V and 16 bases from J, the junction contained 3 bases not matched to a gene. Germline V lookup: CDR1 SGHTA, CDR2 FQGNSA. The chain's CDR3 is CASSLDWTGLHF. The CDR3 bases are TGTGCCAGCAGCTTAGATTGGACAGGGCTCCACTTT.

The chain links TRBV5-6 to TRBJ2-3, with D perhaps TRBD2 (6 bases). The CDR3 loop spans 12 amino acids. Trimming left V 1 base short and J 6 bases short, with 6 bases between. The germline V gene encodes CDR1 SGHDT and CDR2 YYEEEE. Here the CDR3 reads CASSLREDTQYF. DNA for the CDR3: TGTGCCAGCAGCTTGCGGGAGGATACGCAGTATTTT.

As concerns this clone: An end of the junction does not agree with germline; a read error may underlie this. This same CDR3 is encoded by further DNA sequences in the sample. The V gene is TRBV19, the J gene TRBJ2-7; 10 nucleotides agree with TRBD2. There are 15 residues in the CDR3. The germline V gene has CDR1 LNHDA and CDR2 SQIVND (reference sequence). The CDR3 DNA reads as TGTGCCAGTAGTCTGGGGCTAGCGGGAGTGTACGAGCAGTATTTC. This translates into CASSLGLAGVYEQYF.

The CDR3 nucleotides are TGTGCCAGCAGCTCCCCTTTCATCCGGGCCCGACTAGCGGCCTACAATGAGCAGTTCTTC. As protein: CASSSPFIRARLAAYNEQFF. The genes are TRBV5-4 and TRBJ2-1; 9 positions agree with TRBD2. The CDR3 length is 20 residues. Unmatched junction bases numbered 18, after V lost 3 bases and J lost 2 bases. Germline CDR1 and CDR2: SGHNT and YYREEE (reference sequence). Using reference TRBV5-4 and TRBJ2-1 for the parts outside the CDR3, the full variable domain is ETGVTQSPTHLIKTRGQQVTLRCSSQSGHNTVSWYQQALGQGPQFIFQYYREEENGRGNFPPRFSGLQFPNYSSELNVNALELDDSALYLCASSSPFIRARLAAYNEQFFGPGTRLTVL.

The chain combines TRBV19 with TRBJ1-5, with D uncertain. Germline assignment: CDR1 LNHDA and CDR2 SQIVND (reference sequence). CDR3 length equals 14 residues. Trimming took 4 bases from V and 1 from J, leaving 8 bases between them. CDR3 in amino acids: CASSTGRSNQPQHF. CDR3 bases: TGTGCCAGTAGTACAGGTCGGAGCAATCAGCCCCAGCATTTT.

The CDR3 nucleotides are TGCGCCAGCAGCGCCGGTGGGACTAGCGGGAGCCAAGAGACCCAGTACTTC. It translates to CASSAGGTSGSQETQYF. The chain carries TRBV5-1 and TRBJ2-5, with 14 bases lining up with TRBD2. This CDR3 has 17 residues. Germline assignment: CDR1 SGHRS and CDR2 YFSETQ. Trimming cost V 4 bases and J 1 base; bases outside gene matches: 6.

V usage is TRBV6-5 and J usage is TRBJ1-1; 9 nucleotides line up with TRBD1. The ends lost 2 bases at V and 7 bases at J; junction bases unmatched: 5. Germline V gene sequence: CDR1 MNHEY, CDR2 SVGAGI. The length of the CDR3 is 14 residues. In nucleotides, the CDR3 is TGTGCCAGCAGTTACAACAGGGGGCTAGGTGAAGCTTTCTTT. This codes for CASSYNRGLGEAFF.

The rearrangement uses TRBV6-1 and TRBJ1-6; no clear D. In germline, CDR1 is MNHNS, CDR2 SASEGT. This CDR3 spans 12 amino acids. V was pared by 9 bases and J by 6 bases, with 9 bases between. CDR3 sequence: CASGEGNSPLHF. The CDR3, as DNA: TGTGCCAGTGGTGAGGGTAATTCACCCCTCCACTTT.

The chain combines TRBV12-3 or TRBV12-4 with TRBJ1-1; D gene uncertain. The CDR3 loop spans 13 amino acids. The V end was cut by 6 bases, the J end by 4 bases, with 12 bases between. CDR3 bases: TGTGCCAGCAGCCGCGTGACGGGCACTGAAGCTTTCTTT. Protein sequence: CASSRVTGTEAFF.

The rearrangement joins TRBV4-1 to TRBJ2-6; perhaps TRBD1 as D (7 bases). The length of the CDR3 is 16 residues. CDR1 is MGHRA, CDR2 YSYEKL, per germline. V lost 4 bases and J 3 bases, leaving 13 bases between the germline ends. The CDR3 DNA follows: TGCGCCAGCAGCCCGGGGGACAGTCGTGGGGCCAACGTCCTGACTTTC. Protein sequence: CASSPGDSRGANVLTF.

The chain has TRBV5-1 and TRBJ2-7, with TRBD2 matching over 7 bases. V lost 0 bases to trimming and J lost 2 bases; unmatched junction nucleotides: 5. Looked up from germline, CDR1 is SGHRS and CDR2 is YFSETQ. CDR3 length equals 15 residues. CDR3 bases: TGCGCCAGCAGCTTGGCCGCTGGGACTACCTACGAGCAGTACTTC. Translation gives CASSLAAGTTYEQYF. The whole variable domain, remainder taken from reference TRBV5-1 and TRBJ2-7, is KAGVTQTPRYLIKTRGQQVTLSCSPISGHRSVSWYQQTPGQGLQFLFEYFSETQRNKGNFPGRFSGRQFSNSRSEMNVSTLELGDSALYLCASSLAAGTTYEQYFGPGTRLTVT.

V and J are TRBV10-3 and TRBJ1-5; TRBD1 agrees at 7 bases. The CDR3 totals 15 residues. Germline V gene sequence: CDR1 ENHRY, CDR2 SYGVKD. J gave up 5 bases and V 1 base, and 5 bases lay outside the gene matches. The CDR3 bases are TGTGCCATCAGTGAGTTCAGGGGGGAAGATCAGCCCCAGCATTTT. Its protein is CAISEFRGEDQPQHF.

The chain links TRBV27 to TRBJ1-6; 8 bases line up with TRBD1. The CDR3 sequence is 14 residues long. Trimming removed 4 bases from V and 10 bases from J; junction bases left unmatched: 6. Germline values: CDR1 MNHEY, CDR2 SMNVEV (reference sequence). For the CDR3, the DNA is TGTGCCAGCAGTTCCACAGGGGGAGGATCACCCCTCCACTTT. Its translation is CASSSTGGGSPLHF.

This clone was detected a few times. The chain joins TRBV10-3 to TRBJ1-3, with TRBD1 identical over 10 bases. The CDR3 sequence is 15 residues long. Losses at the gene ends were 7 bases for V and 1 base for J; bases not matched to a gene: 4. Looked up from germline, CDR1 is ENHRY and CDR2 is SYGVKD. The CDR3 reads CAIKGQGTSGNTIYF. The DNA of the CDR3 is TGTGCCATCAAGGGACAGGGGACTTCTGGAAACACCATATATTTT.

The chain combines TRBV3-1 (or the pseudogene TRBV3-2) with TRBJ1-2; 9 positions agree with TRBD1. V lost 2 bases to trimming and J lost 8 bases; unmatched junction nucleotides: 6. Germline V gene lookup returns CDR1 LGHDT and CDR2 YNNKEL (reference sequence). There are 14 residues in the CDR3. In DNA, the CDR3 is TGTGCCAGCAGCCAAACACAGGGGGCGCCGGGCTACACCTTC. Protein sequence: CASSQTQGAPGYTF.

This chain joins TRBV7-2 and TRBJ2-5; 16 bases are a match to TRBD2. Germline CDR1 is SGHTA and CDR2 is FQGNSA. The ends lost 5 bases at V and 4 bases at J; junction bases unmatched: 7. The CDR3 is made up of 17 amino acids. CDR3 residues: CASSRGLAGGVIETQYF. CDR3 DNA sequence: TGTGCCAGCAGCCGGGGACTAGCGGGGGGGGTTATAGAGACCCAGTACTTC.

CDR3 amino acids: CASSLLGQANTGELFF. CDR3 nucleotides: TGTGCCAGCAGCTTACTGGGACAGGCGAACACCGGGGAGCTGTTTTTT. This sequence joins TRBV7-2 and TRBJ2-2, with 8 bases fitting TRBD1. From germline, CDR1 is SGHTA and CDR2 FQGNSA. J gave up 0 bases and V 2 bases, and 2 bases lay outside the gene matches. The CDR3 is made up of 16 amino acids.

This chain connects TRBV7-3 to TRBJ2-5, with TRBD2 matching 7 bases. The CDR3 contains 16 residues. Germline lookup yields CDR1 SGHTA and CDR2 FQGTGA. The junction had 14 bases not matched to a gene; V was cut back by 5 bases and J by 5 bases. DNA of the CDR3: TGTGCCAGCAGCGCTCTGGGGCGGGGGATCGGGGAGACCCAGTACTTC. Translating it yields CASSALGRGIGETQYF.

This clone showed up just once. This chain connects TRBV10-1 to TRBJ2-7; weak D call: TRBD2 (6 bases). The CDR3 is 16 residues long. Germline loops: CDR1 WNHNN, CDR2 SYGVQD (reference sequence). Trimming pared 3 bases from V and 2 bases from J, leaving 17 bases between. CDR3 bases: TGCGCCAGCAGTGAAAGGTTGGCTAGCGAGACCTACGAGCAGTACTTC. It encodes CASSERLASETYEQYF.

The chain has TRBV7-9 and TRBJ1-4; no clear D gene. This CDR3 region has 14 residues. Germline V gives CDR1 SEHNR, CDR2 FQNEAQ (reference sequence). Between the trimmed V and J ends, which lost 5 bases and 8 bases, there was a span of 15 bases. The CDR3 protein is CASSEGAANEKLFF. CDR3 coding DNA: TGTGCCAGCAGCGAAGGAGCAGCCAACGAAAAACTGTTTTTT.

The chain uses TRBV3-1 (or the pseudogene TRBV3-2) and TRBJ2-3; possible D gene TRBD2, 5 bases. The CDR3 spans 13 residues. From germline, CDR1 is LGHDT and CDR2 YNNKEL (reference sequence). Trimming took 3 bases from V and 2 from J, leaving 6 bases between them. Here the CDR3 DNA reads TGTGCCAGCAGCCATAGCGCCACAGATACGCAGTATTTT. Protein: CASSHSATDTQYF.

The rearrangement links TRBV4-1 to TRBJ2-5; D is undetermined. Per germline, CDR1 MGHRA and CDR2 YSYEKL. The CDR3 is 13 amino acids. V lost 4 bases and J lost 1, with 7 bases in between. The CDR3 here is CASSRLVQETQYF. The CDR3 nucleotides read TGCGCCAGCAGCCGACTCGTCCAAGAGACCCAGTACTTC.

The chain recombines TRBV5-6 with TRBJ2-1; TRBD2 matches 11 bases. This CDR3 spans 14 amino acids. V was pared by 7 bases and J by 5 bases, with 5 bases of the junction left unmatched. The V gene's germline CDR1 is SGHDT and CDR2 YYEEEE. The DNA of the CDR3 is TGTGCCAGCCGATTAGCGGGAGGGGACAATGAGCAGTTCTTC. It yields the protein CASRLAGGDNEQFF.

This chain joins TRBV9 and TRBJ2-5; D remains unclear. CDR3 length equals 14 residues. Trimming removed 0 bases at V and 5 bases at J, with 11 bases between. Germline V gives CDR1 SGDLS, CDR2 YYNGEE. This CDR3 is CASSVESSRETQYF. The CDR3 bases are TGTGCCAGCAGCGTAGAATCCAGCAGGGAGACCCAGTACTTC.

The rearrangement joins TRBV4-2 to TRBJ1-3; D unresolved. Germline lookup yields CDR1 LGHNA and CDR2 YNFKEQ. The CDR3 has 17 residues. V was cut by 0 bases and J by 1 base, with 13 bases left in between. CDR3 in DNA: TGTGCCAGCAGCCAAGAGGAACTGACAACTTCTGGAAACACCATATATTTT. Amino acids: CASSQEELTTSGNTIYF.

The rearrangement joins TRBV20-1 to TRBJ1-1; D possibly corresponds to TRBD1 (5 bases). Per germline, CDR1 DFQATT and CDR2 SNEGSKA (reference sequence). There are 15 residues in the CDR3. V lost 3 bases and J 0 bases, leaving 14 bases between the germline ends. This chain's CDR3 is CSASDPGPMNTEAFF. The CDR3 DNA reads as TGCAGTGCTAGTGATCCAGGGCCCATGAACACTGAAGCTTTCTTT.